This T cell receptor (beta chain) is from a study of CD8 T cells in Susac syndrome. Trimming took 0 bases from V and 0 from J, leaving 7 bases between them. The germline gives CDR1 SGDLS, CDR2 YYNGEE. The CDR3 covers 14 residues. Bulk CD8+ and CD4+ cells came from magnetic negative isolation; CD8+ TEMRA by FACS. With random hexamers, roughly 0.45 to 1 ug RNA was reverse transcribed. immunoSEQ multiplex PCR amplified TCR beta CDR3 across 54 Vbeta, 13 Jbeta. TCRdb reanalysed the immunoSEQ multiplex PCR reads using MiXCR and keeps one entry per CDR3 protein. The table shows a few hundred thousand distinct CDR3 sequences, with approximately 89% occurring only once.

This TCR came from a human donor with multiple sclerosis. This chain uses TRBV9 with TRBJ2-7; D is unresolved. Sample: CD8+ T cells from PBMCs. The CDR3 here is CASSVDVSSYEQYF. The CDR3 DNA sequence: TGTGCCAGCAGCGTAGACGTCAGCTCCTACGAGCAGTACTTC. Complete variable domain (other parts from reference TRBV9 and TRBJ2-7): DSGVTQTPKHLITATGQRVTLRCSPRSGDLSVYWYQQSLDQGLQFLIQYYNGEERAKGNILERFSAQQFPDLHSELNLSSLELGDSALYFCASSVDVSSYEQYFGPGTRLTVT.